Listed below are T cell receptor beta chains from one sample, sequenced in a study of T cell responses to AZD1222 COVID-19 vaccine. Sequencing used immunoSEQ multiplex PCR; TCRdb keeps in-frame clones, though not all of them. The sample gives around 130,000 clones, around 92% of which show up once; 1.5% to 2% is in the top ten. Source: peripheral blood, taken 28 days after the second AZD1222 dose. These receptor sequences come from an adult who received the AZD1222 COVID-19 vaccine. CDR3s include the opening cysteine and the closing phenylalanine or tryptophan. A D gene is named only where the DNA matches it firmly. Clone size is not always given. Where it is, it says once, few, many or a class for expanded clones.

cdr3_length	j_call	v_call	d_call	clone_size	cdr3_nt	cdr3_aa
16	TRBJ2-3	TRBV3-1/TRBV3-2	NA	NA	TGTGCCAGCAGCCCTACTATCATGGAGGGGGCAGATACGCAGTATTTT	CASSPTIMEGADTQYF
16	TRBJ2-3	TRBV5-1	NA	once	TGCGCCAGCAGCAATTCGGCAGGGGGGTACACAGATACGCAGTATTTT	CASSNSAGGYTDTQYF
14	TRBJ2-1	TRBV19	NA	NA	TGTGCCAGTAGTATCCGGGACGCAGACGATGAGCAGTTCTTC	CASSIRDADDEQFF
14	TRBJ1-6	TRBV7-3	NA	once	TGTGCCAGCAGCCAAAACCAGGGAAATTCACCCCTCCACTTT	CASSQNQGNSPLHF
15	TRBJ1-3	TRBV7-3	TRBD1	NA	TGTGCCAGCAGTCCAGGACAGGGGCTAGGAAACACCATATATTTT	CASSPGQGLGNTIYF
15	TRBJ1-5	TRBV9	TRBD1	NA	TGTGCCAGCAGCGGGACAGGGGGGTCGAATCAGCCCCAGCATTTT	CASSGTGGSNQPQHF
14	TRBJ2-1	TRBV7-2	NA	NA	TGTGCCAGCAGCTTAGGGGGGAACTACAATGAGCAGTTCTTC	CASSLGGNYNEQFF
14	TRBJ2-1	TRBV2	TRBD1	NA	TGTGCCAGCAGTGGTCAGGGGGAGTGGGATGAGCAGTTCTTC	CASSGQGEWDEQFF
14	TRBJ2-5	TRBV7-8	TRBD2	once	TGTGCCAGCAGCCCGCCGGGGGGGCGGAGGACCCAGTACTTC	CASSPPGGRRTQYF
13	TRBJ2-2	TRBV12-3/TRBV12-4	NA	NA	TGTGCCAGCAGTTGGTCTGTCACCGGGGAGCTGTTTTTT	CASSWSVTGELFF
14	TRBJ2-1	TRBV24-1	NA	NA	TGTGCCACCAGTGATGCGAGTTCTCGGGTTGAGCAGTTCTTC	CATSDASSRVEQFF
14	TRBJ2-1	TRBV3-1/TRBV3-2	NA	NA	TGTGCCAGCAGCCAACTGGGGGTTAGCCATGAGCAGTTCTTC	CASSQLGVSHEQFF
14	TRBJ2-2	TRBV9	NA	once	TGTGCCAGCAGCGTAGGGGAGGCGGCCGGGGAGCTGTTTTTT	CASSVGEAAGELFF
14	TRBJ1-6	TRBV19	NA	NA	TGTGCCAGTAGTATAGAAGACAGCCAATCACCCCTCCACTTT	CASSIEDSQSPLHF
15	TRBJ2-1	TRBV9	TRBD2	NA	TGTGCCAGCAGCTCGACTAGCGGGCCCTACAATGAGCAGTTCTTC	CASSSTSGPYNEQFF